Reported below is one T cell receptor beta chain. The sample comes from a study of T-cell memory formation after mild COVID-19. Each CDR3 protein gets one entry after TCRdb re-called the 5' RACE reads with MiXCR. The sample consists of roughly 320,000 distinct CDR3 sequences, around 28% of them appearing once. The CDR3 is made up of 12 amino acids. V was trimmed by 0 bases and J by 11 bases, leaving 8 bases between them. Germline V gene data show CDR1 as KGHSH and CDR2 as LQKENI. The chain couples TRBV18 to TRBJ2-1; unclear D gene. This TCR came from an adult woman who had mild COVID-19 (a few samples of this study predate the infection). Cell type and time point are not known. Sequencing was carried out using PBMCs or a T cell subset sorted from them (not recorded which). CDR3 bases: TGTGCCAGCTCACCACCACTGAAGAAGCAGTTCTTC. This codes for CASSPPLKKQFF.